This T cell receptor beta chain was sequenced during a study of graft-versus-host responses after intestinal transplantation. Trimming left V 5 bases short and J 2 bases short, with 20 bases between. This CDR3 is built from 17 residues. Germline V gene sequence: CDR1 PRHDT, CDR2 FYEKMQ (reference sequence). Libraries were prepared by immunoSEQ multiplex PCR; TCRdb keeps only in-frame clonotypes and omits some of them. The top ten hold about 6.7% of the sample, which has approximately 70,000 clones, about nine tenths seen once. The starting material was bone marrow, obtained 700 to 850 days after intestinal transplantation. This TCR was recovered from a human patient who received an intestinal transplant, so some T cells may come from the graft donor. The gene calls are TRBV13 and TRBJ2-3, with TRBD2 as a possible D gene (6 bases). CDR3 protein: CASSRQSSETNTDTQYF. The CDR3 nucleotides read TGTGCCAGCAGCCGTCAATCTAGCGAGACAAACACAGATACGCAGTATTTT.